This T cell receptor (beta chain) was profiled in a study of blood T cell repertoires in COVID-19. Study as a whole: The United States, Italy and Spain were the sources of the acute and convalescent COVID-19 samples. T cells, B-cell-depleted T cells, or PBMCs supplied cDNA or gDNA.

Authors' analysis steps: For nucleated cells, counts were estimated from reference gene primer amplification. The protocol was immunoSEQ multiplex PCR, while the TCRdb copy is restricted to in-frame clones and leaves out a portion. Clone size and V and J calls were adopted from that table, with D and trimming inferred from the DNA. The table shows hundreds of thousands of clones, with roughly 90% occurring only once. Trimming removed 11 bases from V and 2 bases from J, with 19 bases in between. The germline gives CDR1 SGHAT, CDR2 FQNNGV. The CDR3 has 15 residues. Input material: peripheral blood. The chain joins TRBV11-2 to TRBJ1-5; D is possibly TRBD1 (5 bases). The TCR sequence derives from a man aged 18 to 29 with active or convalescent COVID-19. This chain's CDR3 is CAHRWAGLGNQPQHF. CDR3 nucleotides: TGTGCCCACCGATGGGCAGGGCTTGGCAATCAGCCCCAGCATTTT.